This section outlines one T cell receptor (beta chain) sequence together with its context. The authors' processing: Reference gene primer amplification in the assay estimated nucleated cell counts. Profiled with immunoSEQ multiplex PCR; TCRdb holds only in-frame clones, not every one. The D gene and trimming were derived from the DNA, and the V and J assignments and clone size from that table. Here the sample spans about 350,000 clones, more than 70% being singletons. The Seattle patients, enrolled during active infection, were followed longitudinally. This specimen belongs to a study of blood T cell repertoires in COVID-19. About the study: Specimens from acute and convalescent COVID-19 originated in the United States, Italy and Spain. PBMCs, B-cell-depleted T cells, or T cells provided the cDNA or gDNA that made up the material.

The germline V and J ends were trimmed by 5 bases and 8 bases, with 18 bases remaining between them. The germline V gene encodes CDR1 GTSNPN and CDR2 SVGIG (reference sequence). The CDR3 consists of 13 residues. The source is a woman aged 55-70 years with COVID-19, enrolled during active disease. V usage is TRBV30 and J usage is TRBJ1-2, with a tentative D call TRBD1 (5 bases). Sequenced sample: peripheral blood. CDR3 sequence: CAWEPGSYYGYTF. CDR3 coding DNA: TGTGCCTGGGAACCAGGGTCCTATTACGGCTACACCTTC.